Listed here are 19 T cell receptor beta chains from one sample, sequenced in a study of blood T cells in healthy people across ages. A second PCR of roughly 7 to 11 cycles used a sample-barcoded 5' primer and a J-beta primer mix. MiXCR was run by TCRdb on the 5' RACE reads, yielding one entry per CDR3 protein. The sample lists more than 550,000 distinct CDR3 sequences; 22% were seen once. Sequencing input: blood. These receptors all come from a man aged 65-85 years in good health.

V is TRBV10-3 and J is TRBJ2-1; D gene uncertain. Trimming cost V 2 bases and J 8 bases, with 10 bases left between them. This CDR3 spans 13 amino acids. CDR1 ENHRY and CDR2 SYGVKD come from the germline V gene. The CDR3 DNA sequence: TGTGCCATCAGTGAGAGTAGCATCCATGAGCAGTTCTTC. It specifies CAISESSIHEQFF.

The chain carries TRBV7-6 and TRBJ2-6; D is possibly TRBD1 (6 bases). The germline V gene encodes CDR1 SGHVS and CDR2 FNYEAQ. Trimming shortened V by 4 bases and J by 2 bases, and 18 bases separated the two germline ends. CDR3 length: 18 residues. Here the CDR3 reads CASSYWGPAMTGANVLTF. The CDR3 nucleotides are TGTGCCAGCAGCTATTGGGGGCCAGCGATGACTGGGGCCAACGTCCTGACTTTC. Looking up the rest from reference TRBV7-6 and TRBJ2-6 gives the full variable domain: GAGVSQSPRYKVTKRGQDVALRCDPISGHVSLYWYRQALGQGPEFLTYFNYEAQQDKSGLPNDRFSAERPEGSISTLTIQRTEQRDSAMYRCASSYWGPAMTGANVLTFGAGSRLTVL.

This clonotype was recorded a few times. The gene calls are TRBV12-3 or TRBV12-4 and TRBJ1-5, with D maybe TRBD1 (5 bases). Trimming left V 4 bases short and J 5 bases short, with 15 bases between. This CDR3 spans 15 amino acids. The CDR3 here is CASSSSRDGYQPQHF. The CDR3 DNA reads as TGTGCCAGCAGTTCAAGCCGGGACGGTTATCAGCCCCAGCATTTT.

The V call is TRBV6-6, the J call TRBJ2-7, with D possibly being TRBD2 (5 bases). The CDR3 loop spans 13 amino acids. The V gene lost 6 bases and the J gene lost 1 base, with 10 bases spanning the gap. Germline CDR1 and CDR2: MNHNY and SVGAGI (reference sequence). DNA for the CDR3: TGTGCCAGCAGGGACTGGGAATCCTACGAGCAGTACTTC. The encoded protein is CASRDWESYEQYF.

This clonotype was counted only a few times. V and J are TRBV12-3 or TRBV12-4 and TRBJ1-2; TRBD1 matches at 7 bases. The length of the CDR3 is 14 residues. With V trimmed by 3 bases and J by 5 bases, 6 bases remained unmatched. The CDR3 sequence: CASSLAGTAYGYTF. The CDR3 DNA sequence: TGTGCCAGCAGTTTGGCCGGGACAGCATATGGCTACACCTTC.

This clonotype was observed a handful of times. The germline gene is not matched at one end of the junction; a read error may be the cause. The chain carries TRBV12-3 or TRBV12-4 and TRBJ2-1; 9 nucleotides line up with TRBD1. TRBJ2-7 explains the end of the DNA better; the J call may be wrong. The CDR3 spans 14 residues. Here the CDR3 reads CAGSRQGVGSEQYF. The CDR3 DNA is TGTGCCGGCAGTCGACAGGGGGTGGGAAGCGAGCAGTACTTC.

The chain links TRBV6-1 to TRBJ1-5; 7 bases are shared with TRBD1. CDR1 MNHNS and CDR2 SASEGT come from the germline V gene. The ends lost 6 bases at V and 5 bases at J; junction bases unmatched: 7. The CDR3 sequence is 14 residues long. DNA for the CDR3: TGTGCCAGCAGCTCGCCAACAGGGGATCAGCCCCAGCATTTT. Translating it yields CASSSPTGDQPQHF.

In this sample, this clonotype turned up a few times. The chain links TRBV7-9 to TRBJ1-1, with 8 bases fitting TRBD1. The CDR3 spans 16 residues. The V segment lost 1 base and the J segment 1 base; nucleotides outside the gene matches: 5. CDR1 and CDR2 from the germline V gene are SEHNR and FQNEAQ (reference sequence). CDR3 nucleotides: TGTGCCAGCAGCTTAGAAGGGACAGGTGGGAACACTGAAGCTTTCTTT. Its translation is CASSLEGTGGNTEAFF.

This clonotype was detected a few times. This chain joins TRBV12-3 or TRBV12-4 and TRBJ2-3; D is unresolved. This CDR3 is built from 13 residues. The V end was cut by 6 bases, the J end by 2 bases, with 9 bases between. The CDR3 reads CASRRSFTDTQYF. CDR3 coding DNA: TGTGCCAGCAGGCGTAGCTTCACAGATACGCAGTATTTT.

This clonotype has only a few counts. The chain's CDR3 is CASSLLPGGGDTQYF. The DNA of the CDR3 is TGCGCCAGCAGCCTCCTGCCGGGAGGAGGGGATACGCAGTATTTT. V gene TRBV4-3 combines with J gene TRBJ2-3; 7 bases align to TRBD2. In germline, CDR1 is LGHNA, CDR2 YSLEER. This CDR3 spans 15 amino acids. Germline trimming cut 4 bases from V and 6 bases from J; bases unmatched to any gene: 10.

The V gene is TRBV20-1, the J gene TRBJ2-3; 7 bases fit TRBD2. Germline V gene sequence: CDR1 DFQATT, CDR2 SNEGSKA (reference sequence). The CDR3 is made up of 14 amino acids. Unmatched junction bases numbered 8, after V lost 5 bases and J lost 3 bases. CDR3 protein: CSALPQAGTDTQYF. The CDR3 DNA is TGCAGTGCTCTCCCGCAAGCGGGAACAGATACGCAGTATTTT.

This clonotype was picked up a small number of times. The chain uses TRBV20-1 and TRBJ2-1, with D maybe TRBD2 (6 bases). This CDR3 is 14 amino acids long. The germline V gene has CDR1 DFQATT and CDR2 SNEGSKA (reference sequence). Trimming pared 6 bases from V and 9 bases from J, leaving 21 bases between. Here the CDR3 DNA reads TGCAGTGCGACCCTGGACGCAGCGGGTGGTGAGCAGTTCTTC. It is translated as CSATLDAAGGEQFF.

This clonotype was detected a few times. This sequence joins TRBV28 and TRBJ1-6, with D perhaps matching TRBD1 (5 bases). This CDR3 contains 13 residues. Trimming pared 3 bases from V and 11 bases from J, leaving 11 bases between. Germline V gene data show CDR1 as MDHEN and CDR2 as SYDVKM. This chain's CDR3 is CASSLGEMAPLHF. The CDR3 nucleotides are TGTGCCAGCAGTTTGGGGGAGATGGCACCCCTCCACTTT.

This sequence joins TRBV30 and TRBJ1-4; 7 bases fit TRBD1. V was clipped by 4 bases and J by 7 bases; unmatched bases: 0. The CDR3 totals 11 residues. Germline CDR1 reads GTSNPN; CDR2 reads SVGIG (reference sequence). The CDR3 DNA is TGTGCCTGGAACAGGGGTGAAAAACTGTTTTTT. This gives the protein CAWNRGEKLFF.

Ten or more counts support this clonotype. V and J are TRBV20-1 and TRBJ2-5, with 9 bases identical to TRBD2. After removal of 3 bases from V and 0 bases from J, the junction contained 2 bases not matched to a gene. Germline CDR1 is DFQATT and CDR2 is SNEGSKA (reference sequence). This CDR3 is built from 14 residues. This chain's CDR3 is CSASLAGYQETQYF. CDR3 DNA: TGCAGTGCTAGTCTAGCGGGGTACCAAGAGACCCAGTACTTC.

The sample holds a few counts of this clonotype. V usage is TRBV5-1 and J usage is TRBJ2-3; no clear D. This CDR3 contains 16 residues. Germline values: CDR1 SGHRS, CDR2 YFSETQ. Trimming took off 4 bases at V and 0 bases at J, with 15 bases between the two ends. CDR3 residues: CASSPGSRPSTDTQYF. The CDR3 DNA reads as TGCGCCAGCAGCCCTGGTAGTCGGCCGAGCACAGATACGCAGTATTTT.

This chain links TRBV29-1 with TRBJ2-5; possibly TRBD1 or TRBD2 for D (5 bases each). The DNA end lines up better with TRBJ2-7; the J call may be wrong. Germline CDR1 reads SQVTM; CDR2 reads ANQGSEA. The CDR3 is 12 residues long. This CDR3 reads CSVERGLDEQYF. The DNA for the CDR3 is TGCAGCGTTGAGAGGGGCCTCGACGAGCAGTACTTC.

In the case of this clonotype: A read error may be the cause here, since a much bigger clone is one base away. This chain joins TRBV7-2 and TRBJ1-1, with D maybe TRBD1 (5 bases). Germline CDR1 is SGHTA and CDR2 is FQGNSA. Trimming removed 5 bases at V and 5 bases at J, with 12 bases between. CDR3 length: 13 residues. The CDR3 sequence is CTSSDQGKTEAFF. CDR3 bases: TGTACCAGCAGCGACCAGGGTAAGACTGAAGCTTTCTTT. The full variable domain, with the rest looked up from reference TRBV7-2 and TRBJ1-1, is GAGVSQSPSNKVTEKGKDVELRCDPISGHTALYWYRQSLGQGLEFLIYFQGNSAPDKSGLPSDRFSAERTGGSVSTLTIQRTQQEDSAVYLCTSSDQGKTEAFFGQGTRLTVV.

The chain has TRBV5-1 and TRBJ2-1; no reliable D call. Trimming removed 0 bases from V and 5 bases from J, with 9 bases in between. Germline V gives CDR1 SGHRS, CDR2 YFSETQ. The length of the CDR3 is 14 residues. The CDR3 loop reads CASSLGNWHNEQFF. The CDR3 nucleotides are TGCGCCAGCAGCTTGGGCAATTGGCACAATGAGCAGTTCTTC.